This T cell receptor beta chain was captured by sequencing in a study of T cell responses to AZD1222 COVID-19 vaccine. Study-level background: Investigators merged groups given second doses at roughly 4 or roughly 12 weeks.

This CDR3 comprises 17 residues. The germline gives CDR1 MGHRA, CDR2 YSYEKL. V gave up 0 bases and J gave up 0 bases, with 12 bases separating them. Profiling relied on immunoSEQ multiplex PCR, and the TCRdb table lists in-frame clones only, not all of them. The profile shows roughly 96,000 clones, approximately 90% of them singletons. The source is an adult in good health. The sequenced sample was peripheral blood, obtained on day 0 of AZD1222 vaccination. The chain combines TRBV4-1 with TRBJ2-1, with D tentatively TRBD2 (5 bases). DNA for the CDR3: TGCGCCAGCAGCCAAGAGCCCAGGAGGCCCTCCTACAATGAGCAGTTCTTC. Translation: CASSQEPRRPSYNEQFF.